A selection of T cell receptor beta chains follows, all from one sample in a study of T cells after yellow fever vaccination. Using its own MiXCR run on the 5' RACE reads, TCRdb lists one record per CDR3 protein. The sample holds 500,000 to 650,000 distinct CDR3 sequences, around 16% seen once. Here the sequenced sample was PBMCs, taken 5 days after the first yellow fever vaccination. The receptors shown here come from a man aged 18 to 29 who received the YFV17D yellow fever vaccine. The CDR3 runs from the conserved cysteine through the conserved F or W. D genes are given only for firm matches. Clone sizes are given selectively: once, few, many, or a class where the clone is expanded.

CDR3aa,CDR3nt,v_gene,abundance,j_gene,d_gene
CASSYHGQLSSYEQYF,TGTGCCAGCAGCTACCACGGACAGCTTAGCTCCTACGAGCAGTACTTC,TRBV7-9,-,TRBJ2-7,-
CSARTVRAQETQYF,TGCAGTGCTAGAACGGTCCGGGCCCAAGAGACCCAGTACTTC,TRBV20-1,-,TRBJ2-5,-
CASSQDFKLFF,TGTGCCAGCAGCCAAGATTTTAAACTGTTTTTT,TRBV3-1,-,TRBJ1-4,-
CASRVGWDEQFF,TGCGCCAGCAGGGTGGGATGGGATGAGCAGTTCTTC,TRBV5-1,-,TRBJ2-1,-
CASSSMTGQDNEQFF,TGCGCCAGCAGCTCCATGACAGGGCAGGACAATGAGCAGTTCTTC,TRBV5-1,many,TRBJ2-1,TRBD1
CAIRDNQGDIQYF,TGTGCCATCAGAGACAATCAGGGAGACATTCAGTACTTC,TRBV10-3,-,TRBJ2-4,-
CSAMPPGTVNQPQHF,TGCAGTGCAATGCCCCCCGGGACAGTTAATCAGCCCCAGCATTTT,TRBV20-1,few,TRBJ1-5,TRBD1
CASSKGTSGGLWNEQFF,TGTGCCAGCAGCAAAGGGACTAGCGGGGGCCTGTGGAATGAGCAGTTCTTC,TRBV3-1,few,TRBJ2-1,TRBD2
CASSAGGLAETQYF,TGTGCCAGCAGCGCGGGGGGTCTGGCAGAGACCCAGTACTTC,TRBV9,few,TRBJ2-5,TRBD2
CASSLTLTGMAGNTIYF,TGTGCCAGCAGCCTCACTCTTACAGGGATGGCTGGAAACACCATATATTTT,TRBV5-8,many,TRBJ1-3,-
CAIRQNTEAFF,TGTGCCATCAGGCAGAACACTGAAGCTTTCTTT,TRBV10-3,-,TRBJ1-1,-
CASSLESGGETQYF,TGTGCCAGCAGCTTAGAGTCAGGAGGGGAGACCCAGTACTTC,TRBV7-6,few,TRBJ2-5,-
CATSIGVAGGLGNEQFF,TGTGCCACCAGCATTGGGGTAGCGGGGGGGCTGGGTAATGAGCAGTTCTTC,TRBV15,few,TRBJ2-1,TRBD2
CASSLKSGTGGFGTEAFF,TGTGCCAGCTCACTAAAATCCGGGACAGGGGGCTTCGGCACTGAAGCTTTCTTT,TRBV18,-,TRBJ1-1,TRBD1
CASSVGASGNTDTQYF,TGTGCCAGCAGCGTAGGGGCTAGCGGAAACACAGATACGCAGTATTTT,TRBV9,-,TRBJ2-3,TRBD2
CASSLGQGTTGANVLTF,TGTGCCAGCAGCTTGGGACAGGGGACCACTGGGGCCAACGTCCTGACTTTC,TRBV11-3,-,TRBJ2-6,TRBD1
CTSSQETGDYHNEQFF,TGTACCAGCAGCCAAGAAACAGGAGACTACCACAATGAGCAGTTCTTC,TRBV4-2,-,TRBJ2-1,-
CASRDRGGGYTF,TGTGCCAGCAGGGACAGGGGAGGTGGCTACACCTTC,TRBV2,few,TRBJ1-2,TRBD1
CASSLYSLGRSADTQYF,TGTGCCAGCAGTTTATACTCCCTAGGGCGGTCCGCAGATACGCAGTATTTT,TRBV28,few,TRBJ2-3,-
CSARDPERALLAKNIQYF,TGCAGTGCTAGAGATCCCGAGCGGGCCTTGCTAGCCAAAAACATTCAGTACTTC,TRBV20-1,few,TRBJ2-4,-